The 29 T cell receptor beta chains reported below all come from one sample, sequenced in a study of T cells in Graves' hyperthyroidism and ophthalmopathy. RNA transcripts were the template for amplifying TCR beta CDR3 regions. The TCR CDR3 was amplified in a first-round RT-PCR using the HTBI primer set. TCRdb itself ran the multiplex PCR reads through MiXCR, one entry per CDR3 protein. The table has roughly 500,000 distinct CDR3 sequences, 35% to 50% seen once. Sequencing was carried out using peripheral blood or thyroid tissue (not recorded which). Receptors were obtained from an adult woman with Graves' disease, either hyperthyroidism or ophthalmopathy (not recorded which).

This clonotype was observed at least ten times. The chain combines TRBV6-5 with TRBJ2-7; D assignment may be TRBD1 or TRBD2 (5 bases each). CDR1 is MNHEY, CDR2 SVGAGI, per germline. The CDR3 is 12 amino acids. V lost 11 bases and J lost 4, with 15 bases in between. This chain's CDR3 is CASGQNHYEQYF. In DNA, the CDR3 is TGTGCCTCGGGGCAAAACCATTACGAGCAGTACTTC.

This chain connects TRBV20-1 to TRBJ2-5; weak D call: TRBD2 (6 bases). V was shortened by 1 base and J by 5 bases, with 20 bases between the two germline ends. The CDR3 sequence is 16 residues long. Germline V gives CDR1 DFQATT, CDR2 SNEGSKA (reference sequence). CDR3: CSARGQGSGDLETQYF. The CDR3 DNA sequence: TGCAGTGCTAGAGGTCAAGGGTCGGGGGACCTCGAGACCCAGTACTTC.

The genes are TRBV9 and TRBJ1-2, with 8 bases that match TRBD1. Germline V gives CDR1 SGDLS, CDR2 YYNGEE. The V segment lost 3 bases and the J segment 7 bases; nucleotides outside the gene matches: 2. CDR3 length: 12 residues. The CDR3 coding sequence is TGTGCCAGCAGCGCGACAGGGGTTGGCTACACCTTC. Translated, it gives CASSATGVGYTF. The whole variable domain, filled in from reference TRBV9 and TRBJ1-2, reads DSGVTQTPKHLITATGQRVTLRCSPRSGDLSVYWYQQSLDQGLQFLIQYYNGEERAKGNILERFSAQQFPDLHSELNLSSLELGDSALYFCASSATGVGYTFGSGTRLTVV.

The table lists this clonotype with many counts. This rearrangement joins TRBV20-1 to TRBJ2-2; 9 bases map to TRBD1. Losses at the gene ends were 5 bases for V and 6 bases for J; bases not matched to a gene: 7. CDR1 is DFQATT and CDR2 is SNEGSKA in the germline V gene (reference sequence). This CDR3 has 14 residues. This chain's CDR3 is CSAGRDRAAGELFF. DNA of the CDR3: TGCAGTGCTGGCCGGGACAGGGCCGCCGGGGAGCTGTTTTTT.

The CDR3 coding sequence is TGTGCCAGCAGCCCCCCTTCGGGACAGCCCTCCTACGAGCAGTACTTC. Protein product: CASSPPSGQPSYEQYF. The chain uses TRBV7-9 and TRBJ2-7; 7 bases map to TRBD1. Germline V CDR1 and CDR2: SEHNR, FQNEAQ (reference sequence). This CDR3 contains 16 residues. The V and J ends lost 5 bases and 0 bases, in that order; junction bases with no gene match: 10.

This chain joins TRBV5-1 and TRBJ1-5; possible D gene TRBD1, 6 bases. CDR3 length equals 13 residues. V was pared by 2 bases and J by 7 bases, with 10 bases between. Germline loops: CDR1 SGHRS, CDR2 YFSETQ. CDR3 nucleotides: TGCGCCAGCAGCTTCACAGGGAACCAGCCCCAGCATTTT. It is translated as CASSFTGNQPQHF.

The gene calls are TRBV7-2 and TRBJ2-2; possible D gene TRBD2, 7 bases. This CDR3 contains 18 residues. V was shortened by 9 bases and J by 4 bases, with 27 bases between the two germline ends. Germline V lookup: CDR1 SGHTA, CDR2 FQGNSA. In DNA, the CDR3 is TGTGCCAGTAAACCCTCAGCCGGGGGGCGCGGTACCACCGGGGAGCTGTTTTTT. Encoded protein: CASKPSAGGRGTTGELFF.

The chain links TRBV28 to TRBJ1-2, with TRBD1 matching 7 bases. The V gene end was trimmed by 3 bases and the J gene end by 7 bases; junction bases not matched to a gene: 5. The CDR3 loop spans 13 amino acids. Germline V gene lookup returns CDR1 MDHEN and CDR2 SYDVKM. CDR3 nucleotide sequence: TGTGCCAGCAGTTTGGAGCGACAGGGTGGCTACACCTTC. It is translated as CASSLERQGGYTF.

V usage is TRBV12-3 or TRBV12-4 and J usage is TRBJ2-2; TRBD1 matches at 7 bases. V lost 6 bases, J lost 7 bases, and 8 bases stayed unmatched. This CDR3 has 14 residues. The CDR3 protein is CASRASNRGGELFF. Written as DNA, the CDR3 is TGTGCCAGCAGAGCTTCGAACAGGGGCGGGGAGCTGTTTTTT.

This clonotype was counted only a few times. This chain connects TRBV3-1 to TRBJ1-3; unclear D gene. Trimming pared 4 bases from V and 5 bases from J, leaving 9 bases between. The CDR3 runs to 13 residues. Germline CDR1 LGHDT, CDR2 YNNKEL (reference sequence). CDR3 loop: CASSPQQRNTIYF. In nucleotides, the CDR3 is TGTGCCAGCAGCCCGCAACAGAGAAACACCATATATTTT.

This clonotype was observed a handful of times. This chain links TRBV14 with TRBJ2-5; D is uncertain. V gave up 0 bases and J gave up 5 bases, with 16 bases separating them. Germline CDR1 is SGHDN and CDR2 is FVKESK. The CDR3 runs to 16 residues. The CDR3 is CASSQDKNAVGETQYF. The CDR3 nucleotides are TGTGCCAGCAGCCAAGATAAGAATGCGGTGGGGGAGACCCAGTACTTC.

Many counts were recorded for this clonotype. The chain uses TRBV7-2 and TRBJ2-7; D could derive from TRBD1 or TRBD2 (5 bases each). The CDR3 length is 14 residues. Looked up from germline, CDR1 is SGHTA and CDR2 is FQGNSA. Deletions cut 5 bases from V and 2 bases from J, with 13 bases between. The CDR3 bases are TGTGCCAGCAGCGCCAGGGACGGTCCCTACGAGCAGTACTTC. This encodes CASSARDGPYEQYF.

This clonotype came up many times. J is TRBJ1-4 and V is TRBV5-5; TRBD1 agrees at 12 bases. The CDR3 length is 16 residues. Germline V gives CDR1 SGHKS, CDR2 YYEKEE (reference sequence). Unmatched junction bases numbered 4, after V lost 2 bases and J lost 5 bases. The CDR3: CASSFRDRGRNEKLFF. The CDR3 region has the DNA TGTGCCAGCAGCTTCCGGGACAGGGGGCGGAATGAAAAACTGTTTTTT.

There are a few counts of this clonotype. V gene TRBV29-1 combines with J gene TRBJ1-1, with D possibly being TRBD1 (5 bases). The germline V and J ends were trimmed by 5 bases and 4 bases, with 17 bases remaining between them. CDR1 and CDR2 from the germline V gene are SQVTM and ANQGSEA. This CDR3 is 14 amino acids long. The CDR3 bases are TGCAGCGTTACCGGGACTGACGGATCCACTGAAGCTTTCTTT. Its protein product is CSVTGTDGSTEAFF. The complete variable domain, with remaining parts taken from reference TRBV29-1 and TRBJ1-1, reads SAVISQKPSRDICQRGTSLTIQCQVDSQVTMMFWYRQQPGQSLTLIATANQGSEATYESGFVIDKFPISRPNLTFSTLTVSNMSPEDSSIYLCSVTGTDGSTEAFFGQGTRLTVV.

This chain joins TRBV28 and TRBJ2-2; 7 nucleotides agree with TRBD1. V lost 4 bases to trimming and J lost 4 bases; unmatched junction nucleotides: 6. The CDR3 contains 15 residues. The germline CDR1 and CDR2 sequences are MDHEN and SYDVKM. The CDR3 loop reads CASSSGQAGTGELFF. The CDR3 region has the DNA TGTGCCAGCAGTTCCGGACAGGCGGGCACCGGGGAGCTGTTTTTT.

At least ten counts were recorded for this clonotype. The chain combines TRBV29-1 with TRBJ2-7, with TRBD1 matching 7 bases. Losses at the gene ends were 6 bases for V and 2 bases for J; bases not matched to a gene: 4. The CDR3 is made up of 12 amino acids. The germline V gene encodes CDR1 SQVTM and CDR2 ANQGSEA. The CDR3: CSVRDSTYEQYF. The CDR3 DNA reads as TGCAGCGTCCGGGACAGCACCTACGAGCAGTACTTC.

The V call is TRBV19, the J call TRBJ1-2; D is possibly TRBD1 (5 bases). Germline V gives CDR1 LNHDA, CDR2 SQIVND (reference sequence). The CDR3 has 13 amino acids. V was clipped by 5 bases and J by 9 bases, with 16 bases between them. The CDR3 loop reads CASSPAGTSSYTF. The CDR3 DNA reads TGTGCCAGTAGTCCCGCGGGGACTAGCAGCTACACCTTC.

This clonotype was observed at least ten times. The chain couples TRBV19 to TRBJ2-6, with TRBD2 as a possible D gene (5 bases). Germline-derived CDR1 and CDR2 are LNHDA and SQIVND (reference sequence). CDR3 length: 14 residues. V was trimmed by 4 bases and J by 4 bases, leaving 8 bases between them. The CDR3 DNA reads TGTGCCAGTAGTACCGGGGAAGGGGCCAACGTCCTGACTTTC. This gives the protein CASSTGEGANVLTF.

This clonotype appeared many times. The J gene is TRBJ1-4, the V gene TRBV7-9; 7 bases agree with TRBD1. The CDR3 contains 14 residues. Germline-derived CDR1 and CDR2 are SEHNR and FQNEAQ (reference sequence). V shed 7 bases, J shed 8 bases, and the junction held 10 bases outside the gene matches. CDR3 sequence: CASTPTGTSEKLFF. CDR3 DNA: TGTGCCAGCACCCCGACAGGGACCTCGGAAAAACTGTTTTTT.

To note about this clonotype: The junction does not match germline at one end; this may be a read error. The chain employs TRBV7-2 and TRBJ2-5, with a possible D match to TRBD2 (5 bases). There are 14 residues in the CDR3. Germline V gene lookup returns CDR1 SGHTA and CDR2 FQGNSA. CDR3 protein: CASSQDSYQETKYF. The CDR3 DNA reads as TGTGCCAGCAGCCAGGACTCCTACCAAGAGACCAAGTACTTC.

This clonotype occurred many times. The chain carries TRBV2 and TRBJ1-5; D unclear. There are 13 residues in the CDR3. CDR1 and CDR2 from the germline V gene are SNHLY and FYNNEI. V lost 10 bases and J 3 bases, leaving 13 bases between the germline ends. CDR3 residues: CATARENNQPQHF. The CDR3 DNA is TGTGCCACCGCTCGGGAGAACAATCAGCCCCAGCATTTT.

This clonotype was recorded many times. The V call is TRBV10-3, the J call TRBJ1-5; 7 nucleotides align to TRBD1. The germline gives CDR1 ENHRY, CDR2 SYGVKD. Losses at the gene ends were 6 bases for V and 5 bases for J; bases not matched to a gene: 4. The CDR3 has 13 amino acids. For the CDR3, the DNA is TGTGCCATCAGCGGACAGGTTGATCAGCCCCAGCATTTT. Protein sequence: CAISGQVDQPQHF.

The sample holds many counts of this clonotype. The chain is built from TRBV5-4 and TRBJ1-6; TRBD1 matches at 7 bases. V trimming: 1 base; J trimming: 7 bases; junction bases outside the gene matches: 5. CDR3 length equals 15 residues. CDR1 is SGHNT, CDR2 YYREEE, per germline (reference sequence). The CDR3 sequence is CASSLLQGPNSPLHF. Here the CDR3 DNA reads TGTGCCAGCAGCTTGCTACAGGGGCCAAATTCACCCCTCCACTTT.

This clonotype was seen many times. The chain combines TRBV5-1 with TRBJ1-1, with unresolved D. V was clipped by 0 bases and J by 1 base, with 13 bases between them. CDR3 length: 16 residues. The germline CDR1 and CDR2 sequences are SGHRS and YFSETQ. As DNA, the CDR3 is TGCGCCAGCAGCTTGGGGCCTTCTCAAGGGAACACTGAAGCTTTCTTT. Protein product: CASSLGPSQGNTEAFF. Looking up the rest from reference TRBV5-1 and TRBJ1-1 gives the full variable domain: KAGVTQTPRYLIKTRGQQVTLSCSPISGHRSVSWYQQTPGQGLQFLFEYFSETQRNKGNFPGRFSGRQFSNSRSEMNVSTLELGDSALYLCASSLGPSQGNTEAFFGQGTRLTVV.

This clonotype occurred a few times. This rearrangement joins TRBV19 to TRBJ1-3; D gene unclear. CDR1 LNHDA and CDR2 SQIVND come from the germline V gene (reference sequence). Trimming cost V 3 bases and J 5 bases, with 8 bases left between them. The CDR3 has 13 residues. DNA of the CDR3: TGTGCCAGTAGTATCGGGCGGCGAAACACCATATATTTT. It codes for CASSIGRRNTIYF.

This clonotype was picked up a small number of times. The chain carries TRBV27 and TRBJ1-5; D is possibly TRBD1 (5 bases). V lost 8 bases to trimming and J lost 2 bases, with 10 bases between them. Germline V gene lookup returns CDR1 MNHEY and CDR2 SMNVEV (reference sequence). This CDR3 has 13 residues. This CDR3 is CASGTARNQPQHF. In DNA form, the CDR3 reads TGTGCCAGCGGGACGGCTCGCAATCAGCCCCAGCATTTT.

This clonotype occurred many times. V usage is TRBV20-1 and J usage is TRBJ2-5; TRBD2 matches at 8 bases. With 7 bases clipped from V and 2 bases from J, the junction kept 9 bases outside the gene matches. From germline, CDR1 is DFQATT and CDR2 SNEGSKA (reference sequence). The CDR3 spans 14 residues. CDR3: CSVSPGRDQETQYF. The CDR3 nucleotides read TGCAGTGTGAGCCCCGGGAGGGATCAAGAGACCCAGTACTTC.

This clonotype came up many times. The J gene is TRBJ1-2, the V gene TRBV14; the match to TRBD1 covers 8 bases. Germline V CDR1 and CDR2: SGHDN, FVKESK. This CDR3 has 13 amino acids. Trimming cost V 2 bases and J 7 bases; bases outside gene matches: 3. DNA of the CDR3: TGTGCCAGCAGCCAATCAGGGGGCTTTGGCTACACCTTC. Translating gives CASSQSGGFGYTF.

The rearrangement uses TRBV7-8 and TRBJ1-6; 9 bases are a match to TRBD1. The ends lost 5 bases at V and 9 bases at J; junction bases unmatched: 8. From germline, CDR1 is SGHVS and CDR2 FQNEAQ. The CDR3 is 15 amino acids. CDR3 sequence: CASSRTGETASPLHF. The CDR3 DNA reads as TGTGCCAGCAGCCGGACAGGGGAGACTGCTTCACCCCTCCACTTT.